This TCR beta chain was profiled in a study of cytomegalovirus exposure and HLA in healthy donors. With respect to this clone: Its antigen is undetermined.

Healthy bone marrow donors made up the cohort. V gave up 3 bases and J gave up 5 bases; unmatched junction bases: 8. This CDR3 spans 15 amino acids. Germline V gene data show CDR1 as SGHAT and CDR2 as FQNNGV. Whole-study findings and limits: Reportedly, a later analysis found an Asian-associated ancestry cluster had fewer N-insertions than the approximately 600-donor mean. Information on immune exposure was restricted to one variable (CMV serostatus).

Researchers ran the PCR with 60 Vbeta and 13 Jbeta primers. Repertoires were generated with immunoSEQ multiplex PCR, while TCRdb's copy carries only in-frame clones and drops some. The sample lists approximately 100,000 clones; 65% to 85% were seen once. The TCR sequence derives from a man aged 45-65 years in good health and CMV-seronegative. The chain recombines TRBV11-2 with TRBJ2-5; 8 nucleotides align to TRBD1. Sequenced material: PBMCs. CDR3 in amino acids: CASSLGRGRWETQYF. CDR3 DNA: TGTGCCAGCAGCTTGGGCAGGGGGCGGTGGGAGACCCAGTACTTC.